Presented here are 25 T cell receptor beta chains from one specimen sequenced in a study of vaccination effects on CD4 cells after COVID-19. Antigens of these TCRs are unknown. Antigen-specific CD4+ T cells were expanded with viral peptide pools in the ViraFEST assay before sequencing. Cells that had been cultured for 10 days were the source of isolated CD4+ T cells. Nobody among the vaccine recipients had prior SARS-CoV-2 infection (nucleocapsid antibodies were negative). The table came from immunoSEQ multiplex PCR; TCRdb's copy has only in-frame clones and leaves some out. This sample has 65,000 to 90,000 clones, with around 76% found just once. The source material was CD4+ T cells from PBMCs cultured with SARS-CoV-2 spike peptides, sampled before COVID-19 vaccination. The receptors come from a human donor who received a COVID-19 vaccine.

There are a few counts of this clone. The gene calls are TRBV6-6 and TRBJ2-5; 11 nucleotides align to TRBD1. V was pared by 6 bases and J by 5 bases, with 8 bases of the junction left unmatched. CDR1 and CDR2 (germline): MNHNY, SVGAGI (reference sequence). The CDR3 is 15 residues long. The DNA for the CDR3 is TGTGCCAGCAGCAGGCAGGACAGGGGGCAGGAGACCCAGTACTTC. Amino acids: CASSRQDRGQETQYF.

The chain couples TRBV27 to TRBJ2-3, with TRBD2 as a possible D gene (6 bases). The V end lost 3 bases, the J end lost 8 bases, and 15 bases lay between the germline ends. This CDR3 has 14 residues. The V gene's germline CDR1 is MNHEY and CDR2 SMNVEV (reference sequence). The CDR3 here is CASSFYGGETTQYF. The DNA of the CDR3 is TGTGCCAGCAGTTTTTACGGGGGTGAGACTACGCAGTATTTT.

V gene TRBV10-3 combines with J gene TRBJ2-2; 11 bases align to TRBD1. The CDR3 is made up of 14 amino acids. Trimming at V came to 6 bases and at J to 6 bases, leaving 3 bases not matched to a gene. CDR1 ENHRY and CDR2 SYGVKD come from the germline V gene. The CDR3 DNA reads TGTGCCATCAGAGGGACAGGGGGGGCCGGGGAGCTGTTTTTT. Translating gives CAIRGTGGAGELFF.

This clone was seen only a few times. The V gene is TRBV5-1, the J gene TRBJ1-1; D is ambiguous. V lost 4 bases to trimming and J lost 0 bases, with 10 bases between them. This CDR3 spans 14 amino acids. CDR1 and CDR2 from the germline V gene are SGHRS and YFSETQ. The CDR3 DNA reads TGCGCCAGCAGCCTCAGCGTTATGAACACTGAAGCTTTCTTT. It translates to CASSLSVMNTEAFF.

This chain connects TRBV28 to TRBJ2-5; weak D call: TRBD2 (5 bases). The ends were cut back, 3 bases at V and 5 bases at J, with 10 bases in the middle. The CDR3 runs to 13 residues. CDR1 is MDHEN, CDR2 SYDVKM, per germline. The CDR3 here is CASSLSGLETQYF. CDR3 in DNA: TGTGCCAGCAGTTTGTCGGGGTTGGAGACCCAGTACTTC. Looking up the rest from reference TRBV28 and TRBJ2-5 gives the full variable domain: DVKVTQSSRYLVKRTGEKVFLECVQDMDHENMFWYRQDPGLGLRLIYFSYDVKMKEKGDIPEGYSVSREKKERFSLILESASTNQTSMYLCASSLSGLETQYFGPGTRLLVL.

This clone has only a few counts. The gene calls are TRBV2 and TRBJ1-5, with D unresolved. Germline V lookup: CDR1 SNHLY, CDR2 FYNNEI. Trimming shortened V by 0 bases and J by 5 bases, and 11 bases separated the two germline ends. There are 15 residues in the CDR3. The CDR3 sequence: CASSEAVRRYQPQHF. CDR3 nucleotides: TGTGCCAGCAGTGAAGCAGTAAGGCGGTATCAGCCCCAGCATTTT.

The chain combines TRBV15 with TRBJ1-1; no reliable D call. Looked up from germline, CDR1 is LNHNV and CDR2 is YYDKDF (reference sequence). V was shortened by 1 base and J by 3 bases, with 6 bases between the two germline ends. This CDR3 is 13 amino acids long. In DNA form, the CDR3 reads TGTGCCACCAGCAGAGCAAGTTACACTGAAGCTTTCTTT. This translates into CATSRASYTEAFF.

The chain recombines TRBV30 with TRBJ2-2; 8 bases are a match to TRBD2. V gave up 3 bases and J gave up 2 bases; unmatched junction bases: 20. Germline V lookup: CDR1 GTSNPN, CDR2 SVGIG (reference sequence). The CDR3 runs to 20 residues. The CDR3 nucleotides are TGTGCCTGGAGAGACGGAGCGGGGGCTCCAAAATATCAAAACACCGGGGAGCTGTTTTTT. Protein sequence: CAWRDGAGAPKYQNTGELFF.

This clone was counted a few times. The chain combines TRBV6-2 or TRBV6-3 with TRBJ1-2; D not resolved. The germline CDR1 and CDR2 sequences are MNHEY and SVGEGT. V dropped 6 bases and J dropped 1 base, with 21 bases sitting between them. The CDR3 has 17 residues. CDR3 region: CASSPVIGKTINYGYTF. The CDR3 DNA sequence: TGTGCCAGCAGCCCCGTAATAGGCAAAACGATTAACTATGGCTACACCTTC.

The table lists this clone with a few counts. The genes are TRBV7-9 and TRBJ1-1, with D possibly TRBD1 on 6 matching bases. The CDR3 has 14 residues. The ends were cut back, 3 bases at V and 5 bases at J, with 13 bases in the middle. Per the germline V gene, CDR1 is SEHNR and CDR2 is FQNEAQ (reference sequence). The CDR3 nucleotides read TGTGCCAGCAGCTTTACAGGGTCGGGGACTGAAGCTTTCTTT. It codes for CASSFTGSGTEAFF.

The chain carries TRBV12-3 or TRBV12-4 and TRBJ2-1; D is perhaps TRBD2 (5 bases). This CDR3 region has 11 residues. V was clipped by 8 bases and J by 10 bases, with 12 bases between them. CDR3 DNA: TGTGCCAGCTCGAGAGGGAGAGAGCAGTTCTTC. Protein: CASSRGREQFF.

This chain's CDR3 is CASITDAEINEKLFF. The CDR3 DNA reads TGTGCCAGCATCACGGACGCGGAAATTAATGAAAAACTGTTTTTT. The gene calls are TRBV2 and TRBJ1-4; D gene ambiguous. Between the trimmed V and J ends, which lost 7 bases and 4 bases, there was a span of 16 bases. The CDR3 extends over 15 amino acids. Germline CDR1 SNHLY, CDR2 FYNNEI. Using reference TRBV2 and TRBJ1-4 for the parts outside the CDR3, the full variable domain is EPEVTQTPSHQVTQMGQEVILRCVPISNHLYFYWYRQILGQKVEFLVSFYNNEISEKSEIFDDQFSVERPDGSNFTLKIRSTKLEDSAMYFCASITDAEINEKLFFGSGTQLSVL.

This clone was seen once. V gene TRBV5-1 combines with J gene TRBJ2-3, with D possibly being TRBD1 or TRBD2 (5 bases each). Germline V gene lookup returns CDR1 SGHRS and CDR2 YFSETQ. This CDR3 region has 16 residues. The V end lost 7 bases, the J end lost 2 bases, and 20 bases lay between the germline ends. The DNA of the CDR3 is TGCGCCAGCGCCCCTTTGGGGGACGGAGACACAGATACGCAGTATTTT. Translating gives CASAPLGDGDTDTQYF.

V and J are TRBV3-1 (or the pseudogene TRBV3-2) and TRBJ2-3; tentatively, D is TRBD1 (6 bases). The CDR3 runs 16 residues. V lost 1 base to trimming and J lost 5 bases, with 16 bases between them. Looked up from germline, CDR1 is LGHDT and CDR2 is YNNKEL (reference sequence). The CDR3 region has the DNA TGTGCCAGCAGCCAAGTCATTAACAGGGCGAAAGATACGCAGTATTTT. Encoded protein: CASSQVINRAKDTQYF.

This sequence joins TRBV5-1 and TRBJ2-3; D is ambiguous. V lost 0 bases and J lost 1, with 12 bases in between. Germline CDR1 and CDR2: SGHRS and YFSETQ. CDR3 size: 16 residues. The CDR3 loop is CASSLGASPGTDTQYF. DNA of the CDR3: TGCGCCAGCAGCTTGGGGGCCTCTCCGGGCACAGATACGCAGTATTTT.

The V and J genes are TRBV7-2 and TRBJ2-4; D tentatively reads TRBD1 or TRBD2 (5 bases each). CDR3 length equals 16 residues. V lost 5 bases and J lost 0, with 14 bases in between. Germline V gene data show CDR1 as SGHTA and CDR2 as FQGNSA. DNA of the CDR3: TGTGCCAGCAGCGGGACCTCATTGGGAGCCAAAAACATTCAGTACTTC. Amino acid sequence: CASSGTSLGAKNIQYF.

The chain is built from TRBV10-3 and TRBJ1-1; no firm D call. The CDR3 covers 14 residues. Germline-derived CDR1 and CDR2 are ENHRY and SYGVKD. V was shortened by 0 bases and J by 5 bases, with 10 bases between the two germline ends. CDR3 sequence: CAISESQGRTEAFF. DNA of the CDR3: TGTGCCATCAGTGAGTCCCAAGGAAGGACTGAAGCTTTCTTT.

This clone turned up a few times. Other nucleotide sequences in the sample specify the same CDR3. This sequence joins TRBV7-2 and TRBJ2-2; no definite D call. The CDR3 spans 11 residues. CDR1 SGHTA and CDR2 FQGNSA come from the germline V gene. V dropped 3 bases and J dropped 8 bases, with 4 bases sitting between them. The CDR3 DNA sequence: TGTGCCAGCAGCTTGAGGGGGGAGCTGTTTTTT. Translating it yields CASSLRGELFF. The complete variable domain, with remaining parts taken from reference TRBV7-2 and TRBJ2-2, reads GAGVSQSPSNKVTEKGKDVELRCDPISGHTALYWYRQSLGQGLEFLIYFQGNSAPDKSGLPSDRFSAERTGGSVSTLTIQRTQQEDSAVYLCASSLRGELFFGEGSRLTVL.

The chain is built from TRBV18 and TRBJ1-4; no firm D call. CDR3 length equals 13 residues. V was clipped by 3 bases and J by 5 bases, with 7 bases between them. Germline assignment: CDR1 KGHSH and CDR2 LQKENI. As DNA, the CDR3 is TGTGCCAGCTCACCTTCGGGGAATGAAAAACTGTTTTTT. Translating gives CASSPSGNEKLFF.

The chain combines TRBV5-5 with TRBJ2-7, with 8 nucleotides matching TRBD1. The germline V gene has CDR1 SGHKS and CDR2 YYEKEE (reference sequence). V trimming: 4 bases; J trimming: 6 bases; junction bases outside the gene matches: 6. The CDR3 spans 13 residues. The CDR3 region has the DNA TGTGCCAGCAGCACGGACAGGGCTCGCGAGCAGTACGTC. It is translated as CASSTDRAREQYV.

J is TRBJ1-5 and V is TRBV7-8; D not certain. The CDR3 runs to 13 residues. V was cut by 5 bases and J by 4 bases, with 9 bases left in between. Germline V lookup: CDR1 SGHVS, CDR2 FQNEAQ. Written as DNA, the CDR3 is TGTGCCAGCAGCCATGGTAATAATCAGCCCCAGCATTTT. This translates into CASSHGNNQPQHF.

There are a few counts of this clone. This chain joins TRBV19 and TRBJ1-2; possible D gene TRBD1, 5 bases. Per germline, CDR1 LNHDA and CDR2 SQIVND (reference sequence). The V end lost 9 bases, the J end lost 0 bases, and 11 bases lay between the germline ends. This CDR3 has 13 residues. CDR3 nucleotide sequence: TGTGCCAGCACAGGAACAGCTAACTATGGCTACACCTTC. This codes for CASTGTANYGYTF. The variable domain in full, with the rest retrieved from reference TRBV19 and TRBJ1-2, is DGGITQSPKYLFRKEGQNVTLSCEQNLNHDAMYWYRQDPGQGLRLIYYSQIVNDFQKGDIAEGYSVSREKKESFPLTVTSAQKNPTAFYLCASTGTANYGYTFGSGTRLTVV.

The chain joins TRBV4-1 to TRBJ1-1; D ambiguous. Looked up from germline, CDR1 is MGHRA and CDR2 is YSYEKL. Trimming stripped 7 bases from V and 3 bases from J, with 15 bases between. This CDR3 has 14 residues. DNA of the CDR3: TGCGCCAGCACCTTAGTAGAGGGAGACACTGAAGCTTTCTTT. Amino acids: CASTLVEGDTEAFF.

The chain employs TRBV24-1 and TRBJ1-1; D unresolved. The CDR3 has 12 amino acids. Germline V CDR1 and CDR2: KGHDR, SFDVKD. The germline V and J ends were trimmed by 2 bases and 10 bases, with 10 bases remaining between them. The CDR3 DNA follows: TGTGCCACCAGTGATTGGTCTGGTGGAGCTTTCTTT. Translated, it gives CATSDWSGGAFF.

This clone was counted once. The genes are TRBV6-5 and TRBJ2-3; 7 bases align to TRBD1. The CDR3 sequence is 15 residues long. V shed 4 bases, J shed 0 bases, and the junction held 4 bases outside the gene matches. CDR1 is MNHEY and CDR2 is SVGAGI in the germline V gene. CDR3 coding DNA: TGTGCCAGCAGTTTCCGACAGGGTAGCACAGATACGCAGTATTTT. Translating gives CASSFRQGSTDTQYF.